This T cell receptor (beta chain) was recovered during a study of CD8 T cells in Susac syndrome. Study context: When blood was drawn, patients with Susac syndrome were on intravenous immunoglobulin alone, on corticosteroids, or therapy-naive.

The diagnostic criteria were recently defined, and patients with Susac syndrome met them for definite or probable disease. Random hexamers were used to reverse transcribe an amount of about 0.5 to 1 ug RNA. Coverage of TCR beta CDR3 amplification by immunoSEQ multiplex PCR extended to 54 Vbeta and 13 Jbeta. Using its own MiXCR run on the immunoSEQ multiplex PCR reads, TCRdb lists one record per CDR3 protein. The sample carries approximately 190,000 distinct CDR3 sequences, around 95% recorded once. The sample consisted of CD4+ T cells from PBMCs. This clonotype was obtained from a human donor with Susac syndrome.

The CDR3 DNA reads TGTGCCAGCTCACCCCTTAGCTGGACAGGTCCTTCGTTTCCAGGAAACACCATATATTTT. Residues: CASSPLSWTGPSFPGNTIYF. V is TRBV18 and J is TRBJ1-3; 7 bases match TRBD1. J was trimmed by 4 bases and V by 3 bases; bases with no gene match: 21. Germline assignment: CDR1 KGHSH and CDR2 LQKENI. This CDR3 region has 20 residues.